This T cell receptor beta chain was sequenced during a study of human versus mouse CDR3 diversity and MHC coevolution. A remark on this clone: Its antigen is unknown.

Cells were CD45RO-negative CD62L-positive naive CD4 T cells sorted from PBMCs. Study-wide points: Among all groups, two of three human donors showed least clonal inequality. Compared with mice, human CDR3s carried more deletions and insertions on average.

Sequenced by immunoSEQ multiplex PCR; TCRdb stores in-frame clones only, minus some. The table lists about 80,000 clones, around 93% of them singletons. This CDR3 has 13 residues. With 5 bases clipped from V and 7 bases from J, the junction kept 7 bases outside the gene matches. Germline-derived CDR1 and CDR2 are LNHNV and YYDKDF (reference sequence). The sequence derives from a person aged 25 to 69 in good health. The chain uses TRBV15 and TRBJ1-2; 7 bases map to TRBD1. Sequenced input: naive CD4+ T cells from blood. As for subset: CD45RO-negative CD62L-positive naive CD4 T cells. The CDR3 loop reads CATSRGGSGGYTF. CDR3 in DNA: TGTGCCACCAGCCGAGGGGGCTCTGGTGGCTACACCTTC.